The entry below describes one T cell receptor (beta chain). Authors' methods: Using reference gene primer amplification, nucleated cell counts were estimated. Clones were read by immunoSEQ multiplex PCR, and TCRdb kept only the in-frame ones, dropping some. V and J calls and clone size are given by that table; D and trimming were obtained from the DNA. The profile shows 150,000 to 200,000 clones, more than 85% of them singletons. The cohort comprised adults aged roughly 18 to 90 years residing in approximately 25 US areas. CDR1 is LNHDA and CDR2 is SQIVND in the germline V gene (reference sequence). The CDR3 extends over 14 amino acids. V was trimmed by 0 bases and J by 7 bases, leaving 7 bases between them. The data were taken from a study of blood T cell repertoires in COVID-19. Study context: Acute-phase and convalescent COVID-19 samples originated in the United States, Italy and Spain. T cells, B-cell-depleted T cells, or PBMCs provided the cDNA or gDNA that served as material.

The J gene is TRBJ1-6, the V gene TRBV19; no definite D call. This TCR was recovered from a human donor with acute COVID-19. The donor label of this sample is uncertain. Specimen: PBMCs or T cells enriched from blood (not recorded which). DNA for the CDR3: TGTGCCAGTAGTATAGACCCTACCAATTCACCCCTCCACTTT. Residues: CASSIDPTNSPLHF.